A selection of T cell receptor beta chains follows, all from one sample in a study of identical twins. TCRdb reanalysed the 5' RACE reads using MiXCR and keeps one entry per CDR3 protein. The table includes approximately 600,000 distinct CDR3 sequences, 7.5% to 10% detected once. The data also belong to a second study, concerning yellow fever vaccine responses in identical twins.

Sequenced material: PBMCs. These receptors were collected from a woman between 18 and 30 years old in good health. The CDR3 runs from the conserved cysteine through the conserved F or W. A D gene is named only where the DNA matches it firmly. Where a row states a size, it is once, few, many or the class of an expanded clone; other rows omit it.

cdr3_aa: CASRSGQAFYEQYF; cdr3_nt: TGTGCCAGCAGATCGGGACAGGCATTCTACGAGCAGTACTTC; j_call: TRBJ2-7; clone_size: few; v_call: TRBV6-1; d_call: TRBD1
cdr3_aa: CASSRPSGNSYEQYF; cdr3_nt: TGTGCCAGCAGCCGTCCTAGCGGGAATTCTTACGAGCAGTACTTC; j_call: TRBJ2-7; clone_size: few; v_call: TRBV6-2/TRBV6-3; d_call: TRBD2
cdr3_aa: CSVVPGTFTDTQYF; cdr3_nt: TGCAGCGTTGTTCCAGGGACCTTCACAGATACGCAGTATTTT; j_call: TRBJ2-3; clone_size: few; v_call: TRBV29-1; d_call: NA
cdr3_aa: CSAPGQGESPLHF; cdr3_nt: TGCAGTGCCCCCGGACAGGGGGAATCACCCCTCCACTTT; j_call: TRBJ1-6; clone_size: few; v_call: TRBV20-1; d_call: TRBD1
cdr3_aa: CASTPRIDSSGANVLTF; cdr3_nt: TGTGCCAGCACCCCACGGATCGACTCCTCTGGGGCCAACGTCCTGACTTTC; j_call: TRBJ2-6; clone_size: NA; v_call: TRBV27; d_call: NA
cdr3_aa: CSVEDRGTENTEAFF; cdr3_nt: TGCAGCGTTGAAGATAGGGGGACAGAGAACACTGAAGCTTTCTTT; j_call: TRBJ1-1; clone_size: few; v_call: TRBV29-1; d_call: TRBD1
cdr3_aa: CASSFPGQIDEQFF; cdr3_nt: TGTGCCAGCAGTTTTCCGGGACAGATTGATGAGCAGTTCTTC; j_call: TRBJ2-1; clone_size: many; v_call: TRBV27; d_call: TRBD1
cdr3_aa: CSARPPGQLLTGELFF; cdr3_nt: TGCAGTGCTAGACCCCCCGGACAGCTCCTCACCGGGGAGCTGTTTTTT; j_call: TRBJ2-2; clone_size: many; v_call: TRBV20-1; d_call: NA
cdr3_aa: CASSEWRLGGLTDTQYF; cdr3_nt: TGTGCCAGCAGTGAATGGAGGCTAGGGGGCTTAACAGATACGCAGTATTTT; j_call: TRBJ2-3; clone_size: NA; v_call: TRBV25-1; d_call: TRBD1
cdr3_aa: CASSYFSALNTEAFF; cdr3_nt: TGTGCCAGCAGTTACTTCTCAGCATTGAACACTGAAGCTTTCTTT; j_call: TRBJ1-1; clone_size: many; v_call: TRBV6-5; d_call: NA
cdr3_aa: CASRRDEASYGYTF; cdr3_nt: TGTGCCAGCAGGCGGGACGAAGCCTCCTATGGCTACACCTTC; j_call: TRBJ1-2; clone_size: NA; v_call: TRBV6-1; d_call: NA
cdr3_aa: CASRLLAGANVLTF; cdr3_nt: TGTGCCAGCAGGTTATTGGCTGGGGCCAACGTCCTGACTTTC; j_call: TRBJ2-6; clone_size: NA; v_call: TRBV7-2; d_call: NA
cdr3_aa: CASSEASRVGAGRELFF; cdr3_nt: TGTGCCAGCAGTGAAGCGTCGCGGGTAGGGGCCGGGCGGGAGCTGTTTTTT; j_call: TRBJ2-2; clone_size: few; v_call: TRBV6-1; d_call: NA
cdr3_aa: CASSSLAQASSYEQYF; cdr3_nt: TGTGCCAGCAGCTCCCTGGCACAGGCCAGCTCCTACGAGCAGTACTTC; j_call: TRBJ2-7; clone_size: NA; v_call: TRBV12-3/TRBV12-4; d_call: NA
cdr3_aa: CASSFGLDYEQYF; cdr3_nt: TGTGCCAGCAGTTTTGGCCTGGACTACGAGCAGTACTTC; j_call: TRBJ2-7; clone_size: few; v_call: TRBV12-3/TRBV12-4; d_call: NA
cdr3_aa: CASSGWGRGTDTQYF; cdr3_nt: TGTGCCAGCAGTGGGTGGGGGAGAGGAACAGATACGCAGTATTTT; j_call: TRBJ2-3; clone_size: NA; v_call: TRBV12-3/TRBV12-4; d_call: NA
cdr3_aa: CSVEYNEQFF; cdr3_nt: TGCAGCGTTGAGTACAATGAGCAGTTCTTC; j_call: TRBJ2-1; clone_size: NA; v_call: TRBV29-1; d_call: NA
cdr3_aa: CSARVPGGGNIQYF; cdr3_nt: TGCAGTGCTAGAGTCCCAGGGGGAGGAAACATTCAGTACTTC; j_call: TRBJ2-4; clone_size: few; v_call: TRBV20-1; d_call: NA
cdr3_aa: CASSLPAGLSYNEQFF; cdr3_nt: TGTGCCAGCAGTTTACCGGCAGGCCTCTCCTACAATGAGCAGTTCTTC; j_call: TRBJ2-1; clone_size: many; v_call: TRBV12-3/TRBV12-4; d_call: NA
cdr3_aa: CASSLRGKNTEAFF; cdr3_nt: TGTGCCAGCAGCTTGAGGGGGAAGAACACTGAAGCTTTCTTT; j_call: TRBJ1-1; clone_size: many; v_call: TRBV7-2; d_call: NA
cdr3_aa: CASKVGLAGGYEQYF; cdr3_nt: TGCGCCAGCAAGGTCGGACTAGCGGGAGGCTACGAGCAGTACTTC; j_call: TRBJ2-7; clone_size: few; v_call: TRBV4-3; d_call: TRBD2
cdr3_aa: CASSSFGGLNTEAFF; cdr3_nt: TGTGCCAGCAGCAGTTTTGGGGGGCTGAACACTGAAGCTTTCTTT; j_call: TRBJ1-1; clone_size: many; v_call: TRBV5-6; d_call: NA
cdr3_aa: CASSGGGSRPPYEQYF; cdr3_nt: TGCGCCAGCAGCGGGGGGGGTTCTCGACCCCCCTACGAGCAGTACTTC; j_call: TRBJ2-7; clone_size: many; v_call: TRBV5-1; d_call: TRBD2
cdr3_aa: CATSRETKTGASYEQYF; cdr3_nt: TGTGCCACCAGCAGAGAAACGAAGACAGGTGCCTCCTACGAGCAGTACTTC; j_call: TRBJ2-7; clone_size: few; v_call: TRBV15; d_call: NA
cdr3_aa: CSARGSRYNEQFF; cdr3_nt: TGCAGTGCTAGAGGGTCTAGGTACAATGAGCAGTTCTTC; j_call: TRBJ2-1; clone_size: NA; v_call: TRBV20-1; d_call: NA
cdr3_aa: CASSQGFGGYEQYF; cdr3_nt: TGCGCCAGCAGCCAAGGCTTTGGGGGCTACGAGCAGTACTTC; j_call: TRBJ2-7; clone_size: few; v_call: TRBV4-3; d_call: NA
cdr3_aa: CATSELTNTGELFF; cdr3_nt: TGTGCCACCAGTGAACTAACGAACACCGGGGAGCTGTTTTTT; j_call: TRBJ2-2; clone_size: few; v_call: TRBV24-1; d_call: NA
cdr3_aa: CASTVGGVTDTQYF; cdr3_nt: TGTGCCAGCACTGTTGGGGGTGTCACAGATACGCAGTATTTT; j_call: TRBJ2-3; clone_size: many; v_call: TRBV12-3/TRBV12-4; d_call: NA
cdr3_aa: CASSLDPRWQGNYEQYF; cdr3_nt: TGTGCCAGCAGCTTAGATCCACGTTGGCAGGGGAATTACGAGCAGTACTTC; j_call: TRBJ2-7; clone_size: NA; v_call: TRBV11-3; d_call: NA
cdr3_aa: CASNPTGSYGYTF; cdr3_nt: TGTGCCAGCAACCCGACAGGGAGCTATGGCTACACCTTC; j_call: TRBJ1-2; clone_size: NA; v_call: TRBV12-3/TRBV12-4; d_call: TRBD1
cdr3_aa: CASRGGREGSAKNIQYF; cdr3_nt: TGTGCCAGCAGAGGGGGGCGGGAGGGGAGTGCCAAAAACATTCAGTACTTC; j_call: TRBJ2-4; clone_size: NA; v_call: TRBV6-1; d_call: TRBD2
cdr3_aa: CASSQPGQGDEQYF; cdr3_nt: TGCGCCAGCAGCCAGCCCGGACAGGGCGACGAGCAGTACTTC; j_call: TRBJ2-7; clone_size: few; v_call: TRBV4-1; d_call: TRBD1
cdr3_aa: CASSRVSLGTGELFF; cdr3_nt: TGTGCCAGCAGTCGTGTCAGTTTGGGCACCGGGGAGCTGTTTTTT; j_call: TRBJ2-2; clone_size: many; v_call: TRBV28; d_call: NA
cdr3_aa: CSVEATFDENYEQYF; cdr3_nt: TGCAGCGTAGAAGCTACCTTCGACGAGAACTACGAGCAGTACTTC; j_call: TRBJ2-7; clone_size: few; v_call: TRBV29-1; d_call: NA
cdr3_aa: CASSSGISSSTDTQYF; cdr3_nt: TGTGCCAGCAGCTCTGGTATTTCTTCAAGCACAGATACGCAGTATTTT; j_call: TRBJ2-3; clone_size: few; v_call: TRBV11-2; d_call: NA
cdr3_aa: CASRGLLGSINEQFF; cdr3_nt: TGTGCCAGCAGGGGTCTCCTGGGTTCGATCAATGAGCAGTTCTTC; j_call: TRBJ2-1; clone_size: NA; v_call: TRBV28; d_call: NA
cdr3_aa: CASSLGRSYEQYF; cdr3_nt: TGTGCCAGCTCACTCGGACGGAGCTACGAGCAGTACTTC; j_call: TRBJ2-7; clone_size: many; v_call: TRBV27; d_call: NA
cdr3_aa: CASSVASSCRTDTQYF; cdr3_nt: TGTGCCAGCAGCGTAGCGAGTTCTTGCCGCACAGATACGCAGTATTTT; j_call: TRBJ2-3; clone_size: NA; v_call: TRBV9; d_call: NA
cdr3_aa: CASSLGWGPNQPQHF; cdr3_nt: TGTGCCAGCAGTTTAGGGTGGGGACCCAATCAGCCCCAGCATTTT; j_call: TRBJ1-5; clone_size: many; v_call: TRBV28; d_call: NA
cdr3_aa: CASSLRPGAADTQYF; cdr3_nt: TGTGCCAGCAGCTTACGACCGGGGGCCGCAGATACGCAGTATTTT; j_call: TRBJ2-3; clone_size: NA; v_call: TRBV7-3; d_call: NA
cdr3_aa: CASSQVRRSYNEQFF; cdr3_nt: TGCGCCAGCAGCCAAGTGAGAAGGTCCTACAATGAGCAGTTCTTC; j_call: TRBJ2-1; clone_size: few; v_call: TRBV4-1; d_call: NA
cdr3_aa: CSAGVLDAATQYF; cdr3_nt: TGCAGTGCGGGGGTTTTGGACGCGGCTACGCAGTATTTT; j_call: TRBJ2-3; clone_size: few; v_call: TRBV20-1; d_call: NA
cdr3_aa: CASSSGGLGRVEETQYF; cdr3_nt: TGTGCCAGCAGTTCGGGGGGCTTAGGTCGGGTTGAAGAGACCCAGTACTTC; j_call: TRBJ2-5; clone_size: NA; v_call: TRBV28; d_call: NA
cdr3_aa: CASSLGLDKFF; cdr3_nt: TGCGCCAGCAGCTTGGGACTGGATAAGTTCTTC; j_call: TRBJ2-1; clone_size: NA; v_call: TRBV5-1; d_call: NA
cdr3_aa: CASSFPPREREQFF; cdr3_nt: TGTGCCAGCAGCTTTCCCCCCCGTGAGCGGGAGCAGTTCTTC; j_call: TRBJ2-1; clone_size: NA; v_call: TRBV6-2/TRBV6-3; d_call: NA
cdr3_aa: CASSFADRVSSYEQYF; cdr3_nt: TGTGCCAGCAGCTTCGCCGACAGGGTGTCGTCCTACGAGCAGTACTTC; j_call: TRBJ2-7; clone_size: NA; v_call: TRBV7-9; d_call: TRBD1
cdr3_aa: CASRYPGGETQYF; cdr3_nt: TGTGCCAGCCGCTATCCAGGGGGGGAGACCCAGTACTTC; j_call: TRBJ2-5; clone_size: NA; v_call: TRBV6-2/TRBV6-3; d_call: NA
cdr3_aa: CASSLETPLAGGPDTQYF; cdr3_nt: TGTGCCAGCAGCCTGGAGACACCTTTAGCGGGAGGGCCGGATACGCAGTATTTT; j_call: TRBJ2-3; clone_size: few; v_call: TRBV13; d_call: TRBD2
cdr3_aa: CASSLQGQGVANEQFF; cdr3_nt: TGTGCCAGCAGTTTACAGGGACAGGGGGTGGCAAATGAGCAGTTCTTC; j_call: TRBJ2-1; clone_size: many; v_call: TRBV12-3/TRBV12-4; d_call: TRBD1
cdr3_aa: CASSSPPGTPYFSGYTF; cdr3_nt: TGTGCCAGCAGTTCCCCGCCCGGGACGCCGTATTTTTCTGGCTACACCTTC; j_call: TRBJ1-2; clone_size: many; v_call: TRBV28; d_call: NA
cdr3_aa: CASSPLAGLGYTF; cdr3_nt: TGTGCCAGCAGCCCCCTAGCAGGTTTGGGCTACACCTTC; j_call: TRBJ1-2; clone_size: many; v_call: TRBV7-9; d_call: NA
cdr3_aa: CASSFPSAEFTDTQYF; cdr3_nt: TGTGCCAGCAGTTTCCCCTCGGCGGAATTCACAGATACGCAGTATTTT; j_call: TRBJ2-3; clone_size: few; v_call: TRBV28; d_call: NA
cdr3_aa: CASSLEVEYNEQFF; cdr3_nt: TGTGCCAGCAGCTTAGAAGTTGAGTATAATGAGCAGTTCTTC; j_call: TRBJ2-1; clone_size: few; v_call: TRBV11-2; d_call: NA
cdr3_aa: CASSQESRVSYEQYF; cdr3_nt: TGCGCCAGCAGCCAAGAGTCCAGGGTGTCCTACGAGCAGTACTTC; j_call: TRBJ2-7; clone_size: few; v_call: TRBV4-1; d_call: NA
cdr3_aa: CASSNQQGRYGYTF; cdr3_nt: TGTGCCAGCAGTAACCAACAGGGTCGCTATGGCTACACCTTC; j_call: TRBJ1-2; clone_size: few; v_call: TRBV12-3/TRBV12-4; d_call: NA
cdr3_aa: CASSLGRMAQPVRDEQYF; cdr3_nt: TGTGCCAGCAGCTTAGGAAGGATGGCCCAACCTGTCAGGGACGAGCAGTACTTC; j_call: TRBJ2-7; clone_size: few; v_call: TRBV11-2; d_call: NA
cdr3_aa: CASSSLQGENQPQHF; cdr3_nt: TGTGCCAGCAGTTCCCTACAGGGGGAGAATCAGCCCCAGCATTTT; j_call: TRBJ1-5; clone_size: NA; v_call: TRBV12-3/TRBV12-4; d_call: TRBD1
cdr3_aa: CASSLLAGGPGTGELFF; cdr3_nt: TGTGCCAGCAGCTTGCTAGCGGGAGGGCCGGGCACCGGGGAGCTGTTTTTT; j_call: TRBJ2-2; clone_size: few; v_call: TRBV7-2; d_call: TRBD2